One and the same sample provided the 9 T cell receptor beta chains below, sequenced in a study of shared clonotypes between healthy human individuals. Libraries were prepared by immunoSEQ multiplex PCR; TCRdb keeps only in-frame clonotypes and omits some of them. This sample has about 2.2 million clones, with just over 90% found just once. Terminally differentiated effector memory CD45RA+ cells were excluded by CCR7 positive selection of CD45RO-negative cells. Material for sequencing was naive CD8+ T cells from PBMCs. The receptor source for this set is a man between 18 and 35 years old in good health. Some clones in this sample may be carry-over from other donors' samples.

About this clone itself: This sample also contains other DNA sequences that code for the same CDR3. The chain uses TRBV11-2 and TRBJ2-7, with D unclear. The V gene lost 1 base and the J gene lost 0 bases, with 4 bases spanning the gap. Germline V gives CDR1 SGHAT, CDR2 FQNNGV. The CDR3 spans 13 residues. The CDR3 region is CASSLGASYEQYF. The DNA for the CDR3 is TGTGCCAGCAGCTTAGGGGCCTCCTACGAGCAGTACTTC.

Concerning this clone itself: Different DNA sequences within this sample yield the same CDR3. The V gene is TRBV28, the J gene TRBJ2-7; 12 bases agree with TRBD2. The CDR3 extends over 14 amino acids. Germline trimming cut 5 bases from V and 4 bases from J; bases unmatched to any gene: 3. Germline lookup yields CDR1 MDHEN and CDR2 SYDVKM. The CDR3 DNA reads TGTGCCAGCAGTCGACTAGCGGGAGTTTACGAGCAGTACTTC. Protein: CASSRLAGVYEQYF.

The V call is TRBV9, the J call TRBJ2-1; D may be TRBD1 (5 bases). The CDR3 totals 13 residues. Germline CDR1 SGDLS, CDR2 YYNGEE. Deletions cut 2 bases from V and 4 bases from J, with 7 bases between. Here the CDR3 DNA reads TGTGCCAGCAGCGTTAGGACATACAATGAGCAGTTCTTC. It is translated as CASSVRTYNEQFF.

The chain combines TRBV7-2 with TRBJ2-7, with 7 bases matching TRBD1. V lost 5 bases, J lost 0 bases, and 10 bases stayed unmatched. Germline V CDR1 and CDR2: SGHTA, FQGNSA. The CDR3 contains 16 residues. The CDR3 DNA sequence: TGTGCCAGCAGCCCGCACGACAGGGAGACCTCCTACGAGCAGTACTTC. This gives the protein CASSPHDRETSYEQYF.

This rearrangement joins TRBV28 to TRBJ2-7; D remains unclear. CDR3 size: 15 residues. Germline V gene data show CDR1 as MDHEN and CDR2 as SYDVKM. V gave up 3 bases and J gave up 2 bases, with 14 bases separating them. The CDR3 sequence: CASSFRRPSPYEQYF. The CDR3 DNA reads TGTGCCAGCAGTTTTCGCCGACCCAGTCCCTACGAGCAGTACTTC.

V and J are TRBV11-2 and TRBJ1-1, with 8 positions matching TRBD1. CDR3 size: 14 residues. The J segment lost 8 bases and the V segment lost 4 bases, leaving 9 bases of the junction unmatched. Germline loops: CDR1 SGHAT, CDR2 FQNNGV. The CDR3 DNA follows: TGTGCCAGCAGCTGGCCCAGACAGGGGCCAGAAGCTTTCTTT. This sequence encodes CASSWPRQGPEAFF.

The CDR3 loop is CASSPALAGLEETQYF. The CDR3 nucleotides are TGTGCCAGCAGCCCGGCCTTGGCGGGGCTTGAAGAGACCCAGTACTTC. This chain links TRBV7-9 with TRBJ2-5, with a tentative D call TRBD2 (6 bases). The germline V and J ends were trimmed by 5 bases and 3 bases, with 19 bases remaining between them. Germline V lookup: CDR1 SEHNR, CDR2 FQNEAQ (reference sequence). The CDR3 covers 16 residues.

The chain links TRBV5-1 to TRBJ2-3; D gene uncertain. The V end lost 4 bases, the J end lost 0 bases, and 6 bases lay between the germline ends. Germline lookup yields CDR1 SGHRS and CDR2 YFSETQ. The CDR3 totals 13 residues. The CDR3 loop is CASSLLSTDTQYF. The CDR3 DNA sequence: TGCGCCAGCAGCCTCCTCAGCACAGATACGCAGTATTTT. The whole variable domain, remainder taken from reference TRBV5-1 and TRBJ2-3, is KAGVTQTPRYLIKTRGQQVTLSCSPISGHRSVSWYQQTPGQGLQFLFEYFSETQRNKGNFPGRFSGRQFSNSRSEMNVSTLELGDSALYLCASSLLSTDTQYFGPGTRLTVL.

The chain links TRBV21-1 to TRBJ1-5. TRBV21-1 is noted as a pseudogene. The CDR3 consists of 18 residues. The CDR3, as DNA: TGTGCCAGCAGCATCCACCGGGACTACTTCTATAGCAATCAGCCCCAGCATTTT. Translated, it gives CASSIHRDYFYSNQPQHF.